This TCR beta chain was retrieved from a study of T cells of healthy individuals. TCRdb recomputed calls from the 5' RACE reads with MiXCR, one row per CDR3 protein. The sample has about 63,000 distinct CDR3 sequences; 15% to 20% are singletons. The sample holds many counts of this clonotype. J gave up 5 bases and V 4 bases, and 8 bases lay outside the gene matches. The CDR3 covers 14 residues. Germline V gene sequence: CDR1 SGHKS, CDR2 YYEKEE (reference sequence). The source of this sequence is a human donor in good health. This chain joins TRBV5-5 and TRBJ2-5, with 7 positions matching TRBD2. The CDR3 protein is CASSRGGPQETQYF. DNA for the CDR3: TGTGCCAGCAGCCGGGGAGGGCCTCAGGAGACCCAGTACTTC.